The next 24 T cell receptor beta chains were all read from a single sample in a study of cytomegalovirus exposure and HLA in healthy donors. PCR used 60 Vbeta primers and 13 Jbeta primers. Libraries were prepared by immunoSEQ multiplex PCR; TCRdb keeps only in-frame clonotypes and omits some of them. The profile shows some 150,000 clones, about four fifths of them singletons. Input material: PBMCs. The receptors were sampled from a woman aged 25-40 years in good health and CMV-seropositive.

On this clone: The sample contains more than one DNA sequence encoding this CDR3. In DNA, the CDR3 is TGTGCCAGCAGTTACGGGACAGATGGAACTGAAGCTTTCTTT. Translating gives CASSYGTDGTEAFF. The V gene is TRBV6-5, the J gene TRBJ1-1; 7 nucleotides match TRBD1. V lost 2 bases to trimming and J lost 5 bases; unmatched junction nucleotides: 5. Looked up from germline, CDR1 is MNHEY and CDR2 is SVGAGI. This CDR3 contains 14 residues.

The chain has TRBV5-6 and TRBJ1-5; no clear D. The CDR3 has 12 residues. V lost 2 bases and J 9 bases, leaving 9 bases between the germline ends. Germline V CDR1 and CDR2: SGHDT, YYEEEE. CDR3 region: CASSLWEGPQHF. The CDR3, as DNA: TGTGCCAGCAGCTTATGGGAGGGGCCCCAGCATTTT. Looking up the rest from reference TRBV5-6 and TRBJ1-5 gives the full variable domain: DAGVTQSPTHLIKTRGQQVTLRCSPKSGHDTVSWYQQALGQGPQFIFQYYEEEERQRGNFPDRFSGHQFPNYSSELNVNALLLGDSALYLCASSLWEGPQHFGDGTRLSIL.

This chain uses TRBV6-6 with TRBJ1-4; 7 bases are shared with TRBD1. V lost 5 bases, J lost 0 bases, and 6 bases stayed unmatched. Germline CDR1 is MNHNY and CDR2 is SVGAGI (reference sequence). The CDR3 totals 16 residues. The CDR3 loop reads CASSKRDRATNEKLFF. The CDR3, as DNA: TGTGCCAGCAGTAAACGGGACAGAGCAACTAATGAAAAACTGTTTTTT.

The rearrangement joins TRBV2 to TRBJ1-4, with TRBD1 matching 10 bases. Germline loops: CDR1 SNHLY, CDR2 FYNNEI. This CDR3 has 15 amino acids. The J segment lost 5 bases and the V segment lost 6 bases, leaving 6 bases of the junction unmatched. The CDR3 sequence is CASRPWDRGNEKLFF. CDR3 nucleotide sequence: TGTGCCAGCAGACCCTGGGACAGGGGAAATGAAAAACTGTTTTTT.

As for this clone: Compared with germline, one end of the junction differs, possibly owing to a read error. Written as DNA, the CDR3 is TGTTCCAGCAGCTTAACGTTCGCCATGCCAGGAGATACGCAGTATTTT. Its translation: CSSSLTFAMPGDTQYF. The chain links TRBV7-3 to TRBJ2-3; no clear D. Per germline, CDR1 SGHTA and CDR2 FQGTGA. The CDR3 loop spans 16 amino acids. Looking up the rest from reference TRBV7-3 and TRBJ2-3 gives the full variable domain: GAGVSQTPSNKVTEKGKYVELRCDPISGHTALYWYRQSLGQGPEFLIYFQGTGAADDSGLPNDRFFAVRPEGSVSTLKIQRTERGDSAVYLCSSSLTFAMPGDTQYFGPGTRLTVL.

The V and J genes are TRBV4-3 and TRBJ1-2; 7 bases match TRBD1. CDR3 size: 16 residues. J lost 10 bases, V lost 0 bases, and 14 bases had no gene match. The germline CDR1 and CDR2 sequences are LGHNA and YSLEER. In nucleotides, the CDR3 is TGCGCCAGCAGCCAAGATCAAGGGGGCGAGAATAATGTCTACACCTTC. It encodes CASSQDQGGENNVYTF.

This chain links TRBV5-4 with TRBJ2-3; D is uncertain. Trimming stripped 7 bases from V and 2 bases from J, with 20 bases between. The germline CDR1 and CDR2 sequences are SGHNT and YYREEE (reference sequence). The CDR3 covers 16 residues. The CDR3 protein is CASGPLPYETTDTQYF. CDR3 nucleotides: TGTGCCAGCGGGCCACTCCCGTACGAGACCACAGATACGCAGTATTTT.

The chain recombines TRBV11-2 with TRBJ2-7; maybe TRBD1 (5 bases). The germline gives CDR1 SGHAT, CDR2 FQNNGV. The V gene lost 5 bases and the J gene lost 6 bases, with 26 bases spanning the gap. The CDR3 contains 17 residues. The CDR3 spells CASSPLRGHSSRFEQYF. The CDR3 DNA sequence: TGTGCCAGCAGCCCCCTAAGAGGACACTCCTCACGGTTCGAGCAGTACTTC.

The rearrangement joins TRBV2 to TRBJ1-4; 8 positions match TRBD1. V lost 6 bases, J lost 5 bases, and 5 bases stayed unmatched. Germline CDR1 and CDR2: SNHLY and FYNNEI. This CDR3 is 14 amino acids long. The CDR3 coding sequence is TGTGCCAGCAGACCCGACAGGGGAAATGAAAAACTGTTTTTT. Translated: CASRPDRGNEKLFF.

This clone was counted between two and nine times. This chain joins TRBV4-2 and TRBJ2-5; maybe TRBD2 (6 bases). In germline, CDR1 is LGHNA, CDR2 YNFKEQ. CDR3 length equals 15 residues. V was cut by 1 base and J by 2 bases, with 11 bases left in between. The chain's CDR3 is CASSQGASAQETQYF. The CDR3, as DNA: TGTGCCAGCAGCCAAGGGGCTAGCGCTCAAGAGACCCAGTACTTC.

This clone was observed a handful of times. This sequence joins TRBV9 and TRBJ2-2; TRBD1 is a possible D gene (5 bases). The CDR3 covers 11 residues. Trimming took off 3 bases at V and 8 bases at J, with 5 bases between the two ends. Germline-derived CDR1 and CDR2 are SGDLS and YYNGEE. The CDR3 coding sequence is TGTGCCAGCAGCGAGGGGGGGGAGCTGTTTTTT. Protein product: CASSEGGELFF.

This sequence joins TRBV6-1 and TRBJ1-5; TRBD1 aligns across 7 bases. The trim removed 5 bases at V and 3 bases at J, leaving 4 bases unmatched. The CDR3 consists of 14 residues. CDR1 is MNHNS and CDR2 is SASEGT in the germline V gene. The CDR3: CASSRTGFNQPQHF. The CDR3 bases are TGTGCCAGCAGTAGGACAGGCTTCAATCAGCCCCAGCATTTT.

About this clone itself: Different DNA sequences within this sample yield the same CDR3. The chain carries TRBV5-1 and TRBJ2-5, with D uncertain. The V gene lost 2 bases and the J gene lost 1 base, with 9 bases spanning the gap. Germline values: CDR1 SGHRS, CDR2 YFSETQ. CDR3 length: 14 amino acids. The CDR3 nucleotides are TGCGCCAGCAGCTTATTGGGCAGCCAAGAGACCCAGTACTTC. This sequence encodes CASSLLGSQETQYF.

The chain uses TRBV7-2 and TRBJ2-7; the D gene is possibly TRBD2 (7 bases). Germline V lookup: CDR1 SGHTA, CDR2 FQGNSA. CDR3 length equals 15 residues. With 5 bases removed from V and 5 bases from J, the gap between germline ends came to 19 bases. CDR3 nucleotides: TGTGCCAGCAGCCTCATGGGGGGGGGCAGCGACGAGCAGTACTTC. Its translation: CASSLMGGGSDEQYF.

The chain joins TRBV4-3 to TRBJ2-7; D gene ambiguous. The V end lost 0 bases, the J end lost 0 bases, and 6 bases lay between the germline ends. Germline CDR1 and CDR2: LGHNA and YSLEER. CDR3 length equals 14 residues. The CDR3 protein is CASSQDRVSYEQYF. CDR3 nucleotides: TGCGCCAGCAGCCAAGATAGAGTCTCCTACGAGCAGTACTTC.

The chain combines TRBV7-9 with TRBJ1-2; 7 nucleotides agree with TRBD1. This CDR3 region has 15 residues. Germline lookup yields CDR1 SEHNR and CDR2 FQNEAQ (reference sequence). The trim removed 5 bases at V and 1 base at J, leaving 7 bases unmatched. CDR3 in amino acids: CASSPGTVRNYGYTF. For the CDR3, the DNA is TGTGCCAGCAGCCCGGGGACAGTTCGTAACTATGGCTACACCTTC.

The rearrangement links TRBV6-6 to TRBJ2-3, with D possibly TRBD1 on 5 matching bases. The CDR3 is 14 residues long. CDR1 MNHNY and CDR2 SVGAGI come from the germline V gene (reference sequence). Between the trimmed V and J ends, which lost 4 bases and 1 base, there was a span of 9 bases. CDR3 coding DNA: TGTGCCAGCAGTTCGAGGACACGCACAGATACGCAGTATTTT. Translating gives CASSSRTRTDTQYF.

The chain carries TRBV5-4 and TRBJ2-7, with 10 positions matching TRBD1. The V segment lost 4 bases and the J segment 5 bases; nucleotides outside the gene matches: 12. The CDR3 length is 16 residues. Germline V CDR1 and CDR2: SGHNT, YYREEE (reference sequence). The CDR3 here is CASSGDPGTGAHEQYF. DNA of the CDR3: TGTGCCAGCAGCGGAGACCCCGGGACAGGGGCCCACGAGCAGTACTTC.

The chain recombines TRBV19 with TRBJ1-1; TRBD1 might be the D (5 bases). V lost 3 bases to trimming and J lost 4 bases, with 12 bases between them. The CDR3 length is 14 residues. Germline lookup yields CDR1 LNHDA and CDR2 SQIVND (reference sequence). The CDR3 DNA follows: TGTGCCAGTAGTATGGGGGGAAGAGTCACTGAAGCTTTCTTT. It is translated as CASSMGGRVTEAFF.

The rearrangement uses TRBV7-9 and TRBJ1-3; perhaps TRBD1 as D (6 bases). V lost 4 bases to trimming and J lost 0 bases, with 13 bases between them. Germline CDR1 SEHNR, CDR2 FQNEAQ (reference sequence). This CDR3 contains 16 residues. In DNA form, the CDR3 reads TGTGCCAGCAGCTCACAGGGTGGGGGCTCTGGAAACACCATATATTTT. As protein: CASSSQGGGSGNTIYF.

This chain connects TRBV9 to TRBJ1-4, with D possibly TRBD1 on 5 matching bases. CDR3 length: 18 residues. V was cut by 0 bases and J by 7 bases, with 22 bases left in between. CDR1 SGDLS and CDR2 YYNGEE come from the germline V gene. The chain's CDR3 is CASSVGGGGRPGVEKLFF. Here the CDR3 DNA reads TGTGCCAGCAGCGTAGGGGGCGGGGGTCGCCCGGGGGTTGAAAAACTGTTTTTT.

The chain has TRBV19 and TRBJ1-3; D remains ambiguous. V lost 5 bases and J 1 base, leaving 15 bases between the germline ends. Germline loops: CDR1 LNHDA, CDR2 SQIVND (reference sequence). This CDR3 region has 16 residues. In DNA form, the CDR3 reads TGTGCCAGTAGTTCCTCGACCGGAGTTTCTGGAAACACCATATATTTT. It yields the protein CASSSSTGVSGNTIYF. Full variable domain (remainder filled in from reference TRBV19 and TRBJ1-3): DGGITQSPKYLFRKEGQNVTLSCEQNLNHDAMYWYRQDPGQGLRLIYYSQIVNDFQKGDIAEGYSVSREKKESFPLTVTSAQKNPTAFYLCASSSSTGVSGNTIYFGEGSWLTVV.

The count of this clone is one. The chain carries TRBV7-9 and TRBJ1-4; no clear D. Trimming cost V 1 base and J 5 bases, with 14 bases left between them. CDR1 is SEHNR and CDR2 is FQNEAQ in the germline V gene (reference sequence). This CDR3 region has 16 residues. Here the CDR3 reads CASSLVGGSRNEKLFF. CDR3 in DNA: TGTGCCAGCAGCTTAGTCGGCGGATCGAGAAATGAAAAACTGTTTTTT.

This clone turned up a few times. The rearrangement joins TRBV28 to TRBJ2-1, with 8 bases lining up with TRBD2. Germline-derived CDR1 and CDR2 are MDHEN and SYDVKM. The V and J ends lost 7 bases and 0 bases, in that order; junction bases with no gene match: 14. The CDR3 spans 18 residues. The chain's CDR3 is CASKFSGLAYSSYNEQFF. CDR3 nucleotide sequence: TGTGCCAGCAAATTCTCAGGACTAGCTTATAGCTCCTACAATGAGCAGTTCTTC.